One and the same sample provided the 25 T cell receptor beta chains below, sequenced in a study of monozygotic twins with cystic fibrosis. Method: immunoSEQ multiplex PCR; TCRdb's copy keeps in-frame clones and lacks some. The sample lists over 20,000 clones, 95% to 98% occurring once. Sequencing was done on a sample of blood. These receptors were obtained from a girl aged 5-17 years with cystic fibrosis.

J is TRBJ1-4 and V is TRBV21-1. TRBV21-1 has pseudogene status. This CDR3 is built from 15 residues. The CDR3 spells CASHAGYSTNEKLFF. The DNA of the CDR3 is TGTGCCAGCCACGCCGGCTATTCAACTAATGAAAAACTGTTTTTT.

CDR3 nucleotides: TGCGCCAGCAGCCAAGTCTTGGCTAATGAGCAGTTCTTC. Encoded protein: CASSQVLANEQFF. The V and J genes are TRBV4-3 and TRBJ2-1, with D unresolved. In germline, CDR1 is LGHNA, CDR2 YSLEER. The CDR3 is 13 residues long. V was trimmed by 1 base and J by 7 bases, leaving 8 bases between them.

V and J are TRBV28 and TRBJ1-1; TRBD1 might be the D (6 bases). V gave up 6 bases and J gave up 12 bases, with 20 bases separating them. This CDR3 comprises 13 residues. From germline, CDR1 is MDHEN and CDR2 SYDVKM. CDR3 sequence: CASRPRQVVGTFF. In DNA form, the CDR3 reads TGTGCCAGCAGACCCAGACAGGTAGTTGGAACTTTCTTT.

The gene calls are TRBV5-6 and TRBJ1-1; 9 bases line up with TRBD1. After removal of 4 bases from V and 4 bases from J, the junction contained 8 bases not matched to a gene. Looked up from germline, CDR1 is SGHDT and CDR2 is YYEEEE. The CDR3 runs 15 residues. As DNA, the CDR3 is TGTGCCAGCAGCGCACAGGGGGCTGGGGTCACTGAAGCTTTCTTT. Translated, it gives CASSAQGAGVTEAFF.

Only one count was recorded for this clone. In DNA form, the CDR3 reads TGTGCCAGCAGTTTCCATCGACTGCAAGCAGGGAAGCGGGAGGATGTTGACGAGCAGTACGTC. This encodes CASSFHRLQAGKREDVDEQYV. The chain uses TRBV6-7 and TRBJ2-7; 9 bases align to TRBD2. TRBV6-7 is an ORF, with its function uncertain. The CDR3 extends over 21 amino acids. Losses at the gene ends were 4 bases for V and 5 bases for J; bases not matched to a gene: 27.

The chain recombines TRBV18 with TRBJ1-2; D gene uncertain. The CDR3 has 15 residues. V gave up 2 bases and J gave up 6 bases, with 16 bases separating them. The germline V gene has CDR1 KGHSH and CDR2 LQKENI. CDR3 coding DNA: TGTGCCAGCTCACCAATCGAAGTAATGGATCATGGCTACACCTTC. Its protein product is CASSPIEVMDHGYTF.

This chain links TRBV9 with TRBJ2-3, with D uncertain. Germline V lookup: CDR1 SGDLS, CDR2 YYNGEE. The CDR3 extends over 14 amino acids. Trimming removed 1 base at V and 2 bases at J, with 8 bases between. Written as DNA, the CDR3 is TGTGCCAGCAGCGTAAAAGGGTTCACAGATACGCAGTATTTT. Translating gives CASSVKGFTDTQYF. The entire variable domain, with the rest obtained from reference TRBV9 and TRBJ2-3, is as follows: DSGVTQTPKHLITATGQRVTLRCSPRSGDLSVYWYQQSLDQGLQFLIQYYNGEERAKGNILERFSAQQFPDLHSELNLSSLELGDSALYFCASSVKGFTDTQYFGPGTRLTVL.

The rearrangement joins TRBV18 to TRBJ1-4, with D maybe TRBD1 (5 bases). Germline assignment: CDR1 KGHSH and CDR2 LQKENI. Trimming left V 6 bases short and J 7 bases short, with 15 bases between. This CDR3 is 14 amino acids long. CDR3 nucleotides: TGTGCCAGCTCGTCCGGACAACCCGCTGAAAAACTGTTTTTT. Translation: CASSSGQPAEKLFF.

The V and J genes are TRBV25-1 and TRBJ1-2; D ambiguous. Germline CDR1 is MGHDK and CDR2 is SYGVNS. CDR3 length: 14 amino acids. The V and J ends lost 1 base and 2 bases respectively, with 8 bases between them. The CDR3, as DNA: TGTGCCAGCAGTGAATTTGGCAAGAACTATGGCTACACCTTC. Its protein is CASSEFGKNYGYTF.

The chain has TRBV28 and TRBJ2-5, with 8 nucleotides matching TRBD1. Germline CDR1 is MDHEN and CDR2 is SYDVKM. This CDR3 contains 16 residues. With V trimmed by 4 bases and J by 3 bases, 10 bases remained unmatched. This CDR3 reads CASSSPQTGVKETQYF. CDR3 coding DNA: TGTGCCAGCAGTTCTCCTCAGACAGGGGTGAAAGAGACCCAGTACTTC.

This rearrangement joins TRBV29-1 to TRBJ1-1; D not certain. The V gene's germline CDR1 is SQVTM and CDR2 ANQGSEA. This CDR3 is built from 10 residues. V was clipped by 4 bases and J by 4 bases, with 4 bases between them. CDR3 region: CSVVITEAFF. As DNA, the CDR3 is TGCAGCGTTGTTATCACTGAAGCTTTCTTT. Based on the CDR3 plus reference TRBV29-1 and TRBJ1-1, the full variable domain is SAVISQKPSRDICQRGTSLTIQCQVDSQVTMMFWYRQQPGQSLTLIATANQGSEATYESGFVIDKFPISRPNLTFSTLTVSNMSPEDSSIYLCSVVITEAFFGQGTRLTVV.

The rearrangement links TRBV5-1 to TRBJ2-1; D gene uncertain. This CDR3 region has 15 residues. CDR1 is SGHRS, CDR2 YFSETQ, per germline. V was trimmed by 0 bases and J by 1 base, leaving 8 bases between them. CDR3 sequence: CASSLGLTSYNEQFF. The CDR3 DNA reads as TGCGCCAGCAGCTTGGGACTGACTTCCTACAATGAGCAGTTCTTC. Using reference TRBV5-1 and TRBJ2-1 for the parts outside the CDR3, the full variable domain is KAGVTQTPRYLIKTRGQQVTLSCSPISGHRSVSWYQQTPGQGLQFLFEYFSETQRNKGNFPGRFSGRQFSNSRSEMNVSTLELGDSALYLCASSLGLTSYNEQFFGPGTRLTVL.

The J gene is TRBJ2-4, the V gene TRBV4-1; 9 nucleotides line up with TRBD1. Per germline, CDR1 MGHRA and CDR2 YSYEKL. The CDR3 covers 14 residues. The V segment lost 0 bases and the J segment 9 bases; nucleotides outside the gene matches: 3. This CDR3 is CASSQDRDRVIQYF. The CDR3, as DNA: TGCGCCAGCAGCCAAGATCGGGACAGGGTCATTCAGTACTTC.

This sequence joins TRBV4-1 and TRBJ1-4; 9 bases map to TRBD1. J gave up 8 bases and V 0 bases, and 4 bases lay outside the gene matches. Germline V gene lookup returns CDR1 MGHRA and CDR2 YSYEKL. The CDR3 contains 15 residues. The CDR3 DNA reads as TGCGCCAGCAGCCAAGATGGGACAGGGCGGGAAAAACTGTTTTTT. Its translation is CASSQDGTGREKLFF.

The chain combines TRBV10-3 with TRBJ1-2; possibly TRBD1 for D (6 bases). V lost 4 bases and J lost 3, with 18 bases in between. Germline CDR1 reads ENHRY; CDR2 reads SYGVKD. This CDR3 region has 16 residues. The CDR3 nucleotides read TGTGCCATCAGTGTTTCACAGGGAATGGTAGACTATGGCTACACCTTC. Encoded protein: CAISVSQGMVDYGYTF.

The chain employs TRBV4-3 and TRBJ2-1; D tentatively fits TRBD1 or TRBD2 (5 bases each). V was cut by 5 bases and J by 2 bases, with 13 bases left in between. From germline, CDR1 is LGHNA and CDR2 YSLEER. CDR3 size: 15 residues. The CDR3 bases are TGCGCCAGCAGCTATACAATGGGGGCCTACAATGAGCAGTTCTTC. Amino acid sequence: CASSYTMGAYNEQFF.

The genes are TRBV28 and TRBJ2-2; the D call may be TRBD1 or TRBD2 (5 bases each). Germline V gene lookup returns CDR1 MDHEN and CDR2 SYDVKM. V lost 2 bases, J lost 3 bases, and 7 bases lay in between. The CDR3 runs to 14 residues. The CDR3 sequence is CASSLGTDTGELFF. The CDR3 nucleotides are TGTGCCAGCAGTTTAGGGACGGACACCGGGGAGCTGTTTTTT.

The CDR3 here is CASSPGGELFF. In nucleotides, the CDR3 is TGTGCCAGCTCACCCGGCGGGGAGCTGTTTTTT. The V gene is TRBV18, the J gene TRBJ2-2; unclear D gene. With 3 bases removed from V and 7 bases from J, the gap between germline ends came to 3 bases. CDR3 length equals 11 residues. CDR1 and CDR2 (germline): KGHSH, LQKENI.

The chain joins TRBV5-1 to TRBJ2-3; 8 bases align to TRBD2. The length of the CDR3 is 14 residues. Germline V gene lookup returns CDR1 SGHRS and CDR2 YFSETQ. The V gene end was trimmed by 4 bases and the J gene end by 5 bases; junction bases not matched to a gene: 6. CDR3: CASSPTSGGDTQYF. CDR3 coding DNA: TGCGCCAGCAGCCCCACTAGCGGTGGAGATACGCAGTATTTT.

V is TRBV21-1 and J is TRBJ2-5. TRBV21-1 represents a pseudogene. This CDR3 has 13 residues. The CDR3 DNA sequence: TGTGCCAGCAGCAAAAGACCGCCAGAGACCCAGTACTTC. Protein: CASSKRPPETQYF.

This chain links TRBV28 with TRBJ2-1, with D possibly being TRBD2 (6 bases). The CDR3 has 14 amino acids. Germline-derived CDR1 and CDR2 are MDHEN and SYDVKM. V was shortened by 4 bases and J by 9 bases, with 16 bases between the two germline ends. CDR3 amino acids: CASSSGDSFIEQFF. Written as DNA, the CDR3 is TGTGCCAGCAGTTCGGGAGACTCCTTTATTGAGCAGTTCTTC.

This chain connects TRBV10-3 to TRBJ2-7, with 8 bases identical to TRBD1. The CDR3 is 14 amino acids. With V trimmed by 3 bases and J by 6 bases, 7 bases remained unmatched. Germline V gene data show CDR1 as ENHRY and CDR2 as SYGVKD. The CDR3 sequence is CAISDLQGESEQYF. CDR3 bases: TGTGCCATCAGTGATCTACAGGGGGAAAGCGAGCAGTACTTC.

The table lists this clone with a count of one. This sequence joins TRBV11-2 and TRBJ2-3; D not certain. Germline V gene sequence: CDR1 SGHAT, CDR2 FQNNGV. The CDR3 covers 13 residues. V lost 7 bases and J lost 5, with 13 bases in between. The CDR3 DNA follows: TGTGCCAGCAACCTCGTGCGCGGAGATACGCAGTATTTT. As protein: CASNLVRGDTQYF.

The V gene is TRBV5-1, the J gene TRBJ2-3; 7 bases line up with TRBD2. CDR1 SGHRS and CDR2 YFSETQ come from the germline V gene. V gave up 0 bases and J gave up 2 bases; unmatched junction bases: 6. CDR3 size: 16 residues. Here the CDR3 reads CASSLGTSEPTDTQYF. The CDR3 coding sequence is TGCGCCAGCAGCTTGGGAACTAGCGAGCCCACAGATACGCAGTATTTT.

V and J are TRBV18 and TRBJ1-5; possible D gene TRBD1, 5 bases. The CDR3 consists of 15 residues. In germline, CDR1 is KGHSH, CDR2 LQKENI. Trimming pared 1 base from V and 0 bases from J, leaving 7 bases between. The DNA of the CDR3 is TGTGCCAGCTCACCACTTGGGGGTAGCAATCAGCCCCAGCATTTT. As protein: CASSPLGGSNQPQHF. Looking up the rest from reference TRBV18 and TRBJ1-5 gives the full variable domain: NAGVMQNPRHLVRRRGQEARLRCSPMKGHSHVYWYRQLPEEGLKFMVYLQKENIIDESGMPKERFSAEFPKEGPSILRIQQVVRGDSAAYFCASSPLGGSNQPQHFGDGTRLSIL.